A selection of T cell receptor beta chains follows, all from one sample in a study of T cells in Graves' hyperthyroidism and ophthalmopathy. From the multiplex PCR reads, TCRdb called clonotypes with MiXCR, one entry per CDR3 protein. This sample carries around 520,000 distinct CDR3 sequences, approximately 15% of them seen once, and the ten largest clones take roughly 17%. Sequencing was done on a sample of blood. These receptors all come from a woman aged 18-29 years with Graves' hyperthyroidism. CDR3s include the opening cysteine and the closing phenylalanine or tryptophan. The D gene is left open where the match is weak. Clone size appears in some rows only: once, few, many, or a class for an expanded clone.

-,TRBJ1-5,TRBV7-2,few,TGTGCCAGCAACTCTATAAGGGAAAATCAGCCCCAGCATTTT,CASNSIRENQPQHF
TRBD1,TRBJ2-1,TRBV10-3,-,TGTGCCATCAGTGAGTCACAGGGGCGCTACAATGAGCAGTTCTTC,CAISESQGRYNEQFF
-,TRBJ1-4,TRBV7-9,-,TGTGCCTCCGGAGAGAGGGGCGGAGGTGAAAAACTGTTTTTT,CASGERGGGEKLFF
-,TRBJ2-7,TRBV6-1,-,TGTGCCAGCACGGGCCCGTCCTCAACGGAGCAGTACTTC,CASTGPSSTEQYF
-,TRBJ1-4,TRBV2,many,TGTGCCACCTACTCGTTCGGGGAGACTAATGAAAAACTGTTTTTT,CATYSFGETNEKLFF
-,TRBJ1-5,TRBV5-1,-,TGCGCCAGCAGCATAACAGGTCTGGGCAATCAGCCCCAGCATTTT,CASSITGLGNQPQHF
-,TRBJ1-5,TRBV15,-,TGTGCCACCAGCAGAGATCTCCCCCAGGGCCTCAAGCCCCAGCATTTT,CATSRDLPQGLKPQHF
-,TRBJ2-5,TRBV10-2,many,TGCGCCACACTTTATACGGGCGGGAAGACCCAGTACTTC,CATLYTGGKTQYF
TRBD1,TRBJ2-3,TRBV19,few,TGTGCCAGTAGTCCAGGGACAGGGGGGCACCCCGGGTATTTT,CASSPGTGGHPGYF
TRBD2,TRBJ2-1,TRBV20-1,many,TGCAGTGCTAGTCTCTGGGGGTGGACTAGCGGCGACAATGAGCAGTTCTTC,CSASLWGWTSGDNEQFF
-,TRBJ1-1,TRBV19,many,TGTGCCACCGGGACTTACACTGAAGCTTTCTTT,CATGTYTEAFF
TRBD1,TRBJ1-1,TRBV9,many,TGTGCCAGCAGCCCCGCCGGGACAGGGATCTTTGGGACTGAAGCTTTCTTT,CASSPAGTGIFGTEAFF
TRBD2,TRBJ2-1,TRBV27,many,TGTGCCAGCAGTTCTAGGGAGGCGGGAGTGGGTGAGCAGTTCTTC,CASSSREAGVGEQFF
TRBD1,TRBJ2-3,TRBV7-3,few,TGTGCCAGCAGCGCTTCACCAGGGGGCTCGCCGCAGTATTTT,CASSASPGGSPQYF
TRBD2,TRBJ2-1,TRBV11-3,many,TGTGCCAGCAGCCATCGACTAGCGGGAGGGCCGAAGTTCTTC,CASSHRLAGGPKFF
-,TRBJ2-5,TRBV10-3,many,TGTGCCATCAGTGAGTGGAAAACGGCACAAGAGACCCAGTACTTC,CAISEWKTAQETQYF
-,TRBJ1-5,TRBV30,few,TGTGCCTGGAGTGTCCAGGGTTCCCAGCCCCAGCATTTT,CAWSVQGSQPQHF
TRBD2,TRBJ2-7,TRBV3-1,many,TGTGCCAGCAGCCCTAGCCGACTAGCGGGAGGGCAGACCTACGAGCAGTACTTC,CASSPSRLAGGQTYEQYF
TRBD1,TRBJ1-2,TRBV6-1,many,TGTGCCAGCAGACCCGGACAGGGGATAAACTATGGCTACACCTTC,CASRPGQGINYGYTF
-,TRBJ2-5,TRBV20-1,many,TGCAGTGCTACAATTGGGGGAATCGGGAAACAAGAGACCCAGTACTTC,CSATIGGIGKQETQYF
-,TRBJ2-7,TRBV28,many,TGTGCCAGCAACCCGATAGCGGTACCCCCACACGAGCAGTACTTC,CASNPIAVPPHEQYF
-,TRBJ2-7,TRBV9,few,TGTGCCAGCAGCGCAGGAGGAGGAAAGGGGGATCGGCAGTACTTC,CASSAGGGKGDRQYF
-,TRBJ1-1,TRBV11-3,many,TGTGCCAGCAGCTCCCTGGACAAGAACACTGAAGCTTTCTTT,CASSSLDKNTEAFF
-,TRBJ2-7,TRBV28,large,TGTGCCAGCAGTTTCTACCTACAGGGCATAAACGAGCAGTACTTC,CASSFYLQGINEQYF
-,TRBJ2-7,TRBV19,few,TGTGCCAGTAGTATCTTAGCGCCTGAGGGGGTGGAGCAGTACTTC,CASSILAPEGVEQYF
TRBD2,TRBJ2-5,TRBV12-3/TRBV12-4,many,TGTGCCAGCAGTTTAGCCGAGCGGGGTCAAGAGACCCAGTACTTC,CASSLAERGQETQYF
-,TRBJ1-1,TRBV27,once,TGTGCCAGCAGTTTAGGGCCCTCCGAGAACACTGAAGCTTTCTTT,CASSLGPSENTEAFF
-,TRBJ1-4,TRBV25-1,many,TGTGCCAGCAGTGATGTGTTTGGGCCTGAAAAACTGTTTTTT,CASSDVFGPEKLFF
-,TRBJ1-4,TRBV11-2,-,TGTGCCAGCAGCTTCACGGTCGTTAAGGGAGAAAAACTGTTTTTT,CASSFTVVKGEKLFF
TRBD1,TRBJ2-7,TRBV5-1,many,TGCGCCAGCAGTAAGGAGCAGGACAGGGGCTACGAGCAGTACTTC,CASSKEQDRGYEQYF
-,TRBJ1-1,TRBV6-6,many,TGTGCCAGCAGTTACCAGTCCGCTGAAGCTTTCTTT,CASSYQSAEAFF
TRBD2,TRBJ2-1,TRBV20-1,few,TGCAGTGCTAGAGGCGGGACTAGCACCTACAATGAGCAGTTCTTC,CSARGGTSTYNEQFF
TRBD2,TRBJ2-7,TRBV11-3,many,TGTGCCAGCAGCTTTAGCCCTAGCGGGAGAGGGTCCTACGAGCAGTACTTC,CASSFSPSGRGSYEQYF
-,TRBJ2-4,TRBV7-9,-,TGTGCCAGCAGCTTAGCGGGCAGTCCCAAAAACATTCAGTACTTC,CASSLAGSPKNIQYF
-,TRBJ2-2,TRBV5-1,many,TGCGCCAGCAGCTTGGTGATCTCGAGCGGCACCGGGGAGCTGTTTTTT,CASSLVISSGTGELFF
TRBD1,TRBJ1-5,TRBV20-1,many,TGCAGTGCTAGTTACGGGACAGGGGGTAGTCAGCCCCAGCATTTT,CSASYGTGGSQPQHF
TRBD1,TRBJ2-5,TRBV19,few,TGTGCCAGCTCCGGGACAGGGGTTTGGGAGACCCAGTACTTC,CASSGTGVWETQYF
-,TRBJ2-5,TRBV11-2,many,TGTGCCAGCAGCGCCTTCGGGGGCGCCTACGAGACCCAGTACTTC,CASSAFGGAYETQYF
TRBD2,TRBJ2-3,TRBV20-1,many,TGCAGTGCTATCTCATCTAGCGGGAGCACAGATACGCAGTATTTT,CSAISSSGSTDTQYF
-,TRBJ1-5,TRBV30,-,TGTGCCTGGAAGTTAGCGGGGGGGGGTCAGCCCCAGCATTTT,CAWKLAGGGQPQHF
TRBD2,TRBJ2-3,TRBV11-2,many,TGTGCCAGCAGCGGACCCAGCGGGAGGCCCACAGATACGCAGTATTTT,CASSGPSGRPTDTQYF
TRBD2,TRBJ2-1,TRBV7-3,few,TGTGCCAGCAGCTTAAACGGAGCGGGAACCTACAATGAGCAGTTCTTC,CASSLNGAGTYNEQFF
TRBD2,TRBJ2-1,TRBV11-1,-,TGTGCCAGCAGCACCGGACTAGCAGGCCGCGATGAGCAGTTCTTC,CASSTGLAGRDEQFF
TRBD2,TRBJ2-5,TRBV2,-,TGTGCCAGCAGTGTTGAGACTAGCGCCCAAGAGACCCAGTACTTC,CASSVETSAQETQYF
TRBD2,TRBJ2-1,TRBV12-3/TRBV12-4,-,TGTGCCAGCCTCGCTAGCGGGAGGCTCTACAATGAGCAGTTCTTC,CASLASGRLYNEQFF